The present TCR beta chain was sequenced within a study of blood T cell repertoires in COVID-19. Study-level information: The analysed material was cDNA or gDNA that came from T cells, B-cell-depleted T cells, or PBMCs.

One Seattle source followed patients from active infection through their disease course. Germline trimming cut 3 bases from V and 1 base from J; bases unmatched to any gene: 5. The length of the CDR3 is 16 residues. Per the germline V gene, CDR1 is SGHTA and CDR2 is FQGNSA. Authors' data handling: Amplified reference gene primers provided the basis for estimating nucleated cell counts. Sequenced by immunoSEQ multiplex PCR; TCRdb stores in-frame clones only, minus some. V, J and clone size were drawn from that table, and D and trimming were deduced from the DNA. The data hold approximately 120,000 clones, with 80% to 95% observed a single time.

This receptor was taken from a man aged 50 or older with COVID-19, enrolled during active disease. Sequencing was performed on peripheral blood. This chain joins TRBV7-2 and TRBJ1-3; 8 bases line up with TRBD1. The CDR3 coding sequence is TGTGCCAGCAGCTTGGGACAGGCAAATTCTGGAAACACCATATATTTT. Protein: CASSLGQANSGNTIYF. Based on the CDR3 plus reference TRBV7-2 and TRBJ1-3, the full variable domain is GAGVSQSPSNKVTEKGKDVELRCDPISGHTALYWYRQSLGQGLEFLIYFQGNSAPDKSGLPSDRFSAERTGGSVSTLTIQRTQQEDSAVYLCASSLGQANSGNTIYFGEGSWLTVV.